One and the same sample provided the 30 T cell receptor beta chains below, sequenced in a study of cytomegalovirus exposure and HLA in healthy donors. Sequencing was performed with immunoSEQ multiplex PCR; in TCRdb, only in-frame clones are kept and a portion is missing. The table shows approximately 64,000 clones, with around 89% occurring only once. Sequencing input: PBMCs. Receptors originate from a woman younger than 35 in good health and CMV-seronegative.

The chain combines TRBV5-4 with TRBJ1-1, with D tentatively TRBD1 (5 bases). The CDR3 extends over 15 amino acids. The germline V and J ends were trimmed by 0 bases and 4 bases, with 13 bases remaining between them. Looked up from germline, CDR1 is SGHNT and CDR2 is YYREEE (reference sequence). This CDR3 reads CASSLGLGRATEAFF. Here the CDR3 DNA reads TGTGCCAGCAGCTTGGGCCTCGGCAGGGCCACTGAAGCTTTCTTT.

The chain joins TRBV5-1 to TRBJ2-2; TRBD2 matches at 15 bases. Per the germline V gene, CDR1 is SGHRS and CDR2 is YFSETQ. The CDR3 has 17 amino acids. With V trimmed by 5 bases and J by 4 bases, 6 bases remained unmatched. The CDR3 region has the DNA TGCGCCAGCAGGCCGGGACTAGCGGGAGGTCTCACCGGGGAGCTGTTTTTT. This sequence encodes CASRPGLAGGLTGELFF.

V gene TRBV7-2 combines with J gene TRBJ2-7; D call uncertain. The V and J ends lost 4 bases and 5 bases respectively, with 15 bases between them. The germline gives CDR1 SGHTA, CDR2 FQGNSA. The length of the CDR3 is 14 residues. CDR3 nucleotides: TGTGCCAGCAGCTCCACCAGACTTTACCACGAGCAGTACTTC. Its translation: CASSSTRLYHEQYF.

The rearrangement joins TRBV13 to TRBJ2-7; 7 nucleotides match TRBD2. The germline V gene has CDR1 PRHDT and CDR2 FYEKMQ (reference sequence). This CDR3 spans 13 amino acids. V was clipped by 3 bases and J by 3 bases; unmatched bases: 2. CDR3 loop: CASSLGGDYEQYF. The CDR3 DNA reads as TGTGCCAGCAGCTTGGGGGGGGACTACGAGCAGTACTTC.

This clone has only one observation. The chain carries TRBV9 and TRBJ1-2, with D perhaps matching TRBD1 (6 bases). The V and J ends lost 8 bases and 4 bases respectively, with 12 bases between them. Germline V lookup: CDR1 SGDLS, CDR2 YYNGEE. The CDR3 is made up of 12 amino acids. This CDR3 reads CASYGQLYGYTF. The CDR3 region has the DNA TGTGCCAGTTACGGACAGCTCTATGGCTACACCTTC.

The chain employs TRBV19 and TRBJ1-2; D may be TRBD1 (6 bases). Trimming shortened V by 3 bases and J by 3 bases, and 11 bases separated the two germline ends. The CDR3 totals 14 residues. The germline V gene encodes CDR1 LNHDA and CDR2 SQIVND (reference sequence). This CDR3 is CASSIPGDDYGYTF. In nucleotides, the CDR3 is TGTGCCAGTAGTATCCCAGGGGACGACTATGGCTACACCTTC.

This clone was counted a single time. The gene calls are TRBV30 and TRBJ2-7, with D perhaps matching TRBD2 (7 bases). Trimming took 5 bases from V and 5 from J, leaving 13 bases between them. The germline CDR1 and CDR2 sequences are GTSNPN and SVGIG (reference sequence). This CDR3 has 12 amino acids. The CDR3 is CAWAEGGDEQYF. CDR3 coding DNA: TGTGCCTGGGCTGAGGGGGGGGACGAGCAGTACTTC.

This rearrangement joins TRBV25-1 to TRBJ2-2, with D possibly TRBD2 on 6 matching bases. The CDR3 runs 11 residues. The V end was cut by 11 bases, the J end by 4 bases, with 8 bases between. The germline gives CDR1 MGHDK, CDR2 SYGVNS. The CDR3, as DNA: TGTGCCTGCGGGGCCACCGGGGAGCTGTTTTTT. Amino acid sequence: CACGATGELFF.

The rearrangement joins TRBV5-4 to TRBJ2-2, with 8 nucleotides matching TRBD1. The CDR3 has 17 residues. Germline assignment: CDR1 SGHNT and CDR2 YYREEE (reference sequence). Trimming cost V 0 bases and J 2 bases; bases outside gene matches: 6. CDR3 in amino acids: CASSLGQGTRNTGELFF. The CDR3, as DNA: TGTGCCAGCAGCTTGGGACAGGGGACACGTAACACCGGGGAGCTGTTTTTT.

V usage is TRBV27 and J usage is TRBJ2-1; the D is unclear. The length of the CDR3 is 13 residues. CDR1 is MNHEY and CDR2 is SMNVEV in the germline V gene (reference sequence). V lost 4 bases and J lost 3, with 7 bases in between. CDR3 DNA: TGTGCCAGCAGTTCGCCGGTCTACAATGAGCAGTTCTTC. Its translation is CASSSPVYNEQFF.

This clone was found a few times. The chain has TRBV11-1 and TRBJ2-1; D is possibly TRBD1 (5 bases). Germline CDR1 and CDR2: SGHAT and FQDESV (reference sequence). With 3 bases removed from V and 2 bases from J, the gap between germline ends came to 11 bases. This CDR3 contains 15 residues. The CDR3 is CASSFPGSPYNEQFF. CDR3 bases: TGTGCCAGCAGCTTCCCAGGGTCTCCCTACAATGAGCAGTTCTTC.

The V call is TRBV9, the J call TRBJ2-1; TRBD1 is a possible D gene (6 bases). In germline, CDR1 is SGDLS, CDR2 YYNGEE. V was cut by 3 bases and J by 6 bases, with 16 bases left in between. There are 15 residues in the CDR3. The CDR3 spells CASSGQGLRGNEQFF. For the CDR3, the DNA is TGTGCCAGCAGCGGGCAGGGGCTACGTGGCAATGAGCAGTTCTTC.

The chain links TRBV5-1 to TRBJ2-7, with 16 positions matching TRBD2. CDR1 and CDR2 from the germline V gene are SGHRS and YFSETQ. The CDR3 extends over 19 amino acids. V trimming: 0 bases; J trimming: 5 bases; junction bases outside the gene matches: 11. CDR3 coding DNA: TGCGCCAGCAGCTTGGCGAGTCCCGGGACTAGCGGGAGGGCTCACGAGCAGTACTTC. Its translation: CASSLASPGTSGRAHEQYF.

CDR3 bases: TGTGCCAGCAGCCTAGAACTAGCGGGAGTTGGGACCGGGGAGCTGTTTTTT. This gives the protein CASSLELAGVGTGELFF. The V gene is TRBV7-3, the J gene TRBJ2-2; TRBD2 matches 11 bases. This CDR3 comprises 17 residues. Trimming cost V 5 bases and J 5 bases; bases outside gene matches: 10. The germline V gene encodes CDR1 SGHTA and CDR2 FQGTGA.

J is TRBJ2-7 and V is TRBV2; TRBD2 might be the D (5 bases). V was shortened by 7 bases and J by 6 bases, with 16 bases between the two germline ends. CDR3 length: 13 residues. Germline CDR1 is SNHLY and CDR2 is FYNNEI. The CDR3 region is CASMPRNEGEQYF. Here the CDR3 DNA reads TGTGCCAGCATGCCCAGGAACGAGGGCGAGCAGTACTTC.

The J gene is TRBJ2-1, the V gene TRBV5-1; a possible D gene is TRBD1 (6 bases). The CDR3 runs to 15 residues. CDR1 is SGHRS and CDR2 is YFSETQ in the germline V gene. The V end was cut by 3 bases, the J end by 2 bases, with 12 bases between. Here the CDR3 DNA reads TGCGCCAGCAGCTCTGAGGGGGTCACCTACAATGAGCAGTTCTTC. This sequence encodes CASSSEGVTYNEQFF.

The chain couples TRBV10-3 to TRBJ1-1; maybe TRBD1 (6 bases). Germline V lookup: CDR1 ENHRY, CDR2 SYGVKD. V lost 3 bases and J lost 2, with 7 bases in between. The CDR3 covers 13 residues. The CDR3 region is CAISEQGNTEAFF. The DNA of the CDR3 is TGTGCCATCAGTGAACAGGGAAACACTGAAGCTTTCTTT.

CDR3 sequence (DNA): TGCGCCAGCAGCCAAGATCGTGGGACTAGCGGGCCTGCGAACACCGGGGAGCTGTTTTTT. This translates into CASSQDRGTSGPANTGELFF. The chain joins TRBV4-1 to TRBJ2-2, with 12 positions matching TRBD2. The germline gives CDR1 MGHRA, CDR2 YSYEKL. V shed 0 bases, J shed 0 bases, and the junction held 8 bases outside the gene matches. This CDR3 spans 20 amino acids.

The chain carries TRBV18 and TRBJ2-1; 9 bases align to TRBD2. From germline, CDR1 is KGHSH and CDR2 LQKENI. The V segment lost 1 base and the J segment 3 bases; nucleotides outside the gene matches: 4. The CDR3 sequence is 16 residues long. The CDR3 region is CASSPRLAGLYNEQFF. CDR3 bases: TGTGCCAGCTCACCACGGCTAGCGGGGCTCTACAATGAGCAGTTCTTC.

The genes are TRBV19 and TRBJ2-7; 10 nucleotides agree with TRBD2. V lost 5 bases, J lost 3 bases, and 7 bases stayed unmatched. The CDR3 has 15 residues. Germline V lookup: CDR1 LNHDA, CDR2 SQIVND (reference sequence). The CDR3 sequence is CASSGASGSNYEQYF. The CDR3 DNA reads TGTGCCAGTAGTGGAGCTAGCGGGAGTAACTACGAGCAGTACTTC.

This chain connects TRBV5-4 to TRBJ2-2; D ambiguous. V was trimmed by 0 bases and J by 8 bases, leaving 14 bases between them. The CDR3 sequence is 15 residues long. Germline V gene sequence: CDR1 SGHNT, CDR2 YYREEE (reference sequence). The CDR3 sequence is CASSLAGGKVGELFF. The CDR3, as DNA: TGTGCCAGCAGCTTGGCCGGCGGTAAGGTGGGGGAGCTGTTTTTT.

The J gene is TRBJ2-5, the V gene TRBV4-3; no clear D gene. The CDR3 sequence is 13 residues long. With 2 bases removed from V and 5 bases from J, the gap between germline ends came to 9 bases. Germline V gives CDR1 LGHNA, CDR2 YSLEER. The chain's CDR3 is CASSQTTRETQYF. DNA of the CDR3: TGCGCCAGCAGCCAAACAACGAGGGAGACCCAGTACTTC.

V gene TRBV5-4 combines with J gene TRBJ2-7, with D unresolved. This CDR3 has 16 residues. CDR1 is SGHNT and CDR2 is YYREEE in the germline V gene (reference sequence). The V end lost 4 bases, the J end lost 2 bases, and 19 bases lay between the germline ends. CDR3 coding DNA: TGTGCCAGCAGCCCATTTGGTATGGCGGAAGCCTACGAGCAGTACTTC. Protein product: CASSPFGMAEAYEQYF.

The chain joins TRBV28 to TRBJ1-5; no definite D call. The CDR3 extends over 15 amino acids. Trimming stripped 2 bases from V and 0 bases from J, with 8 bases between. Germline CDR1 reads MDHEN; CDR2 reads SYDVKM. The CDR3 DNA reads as TGTGCCAGCAGTTTAGGGCTTTATAGCAATCAGCCCCAGCATTTT. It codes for CASSLGLYSNQPQHF.

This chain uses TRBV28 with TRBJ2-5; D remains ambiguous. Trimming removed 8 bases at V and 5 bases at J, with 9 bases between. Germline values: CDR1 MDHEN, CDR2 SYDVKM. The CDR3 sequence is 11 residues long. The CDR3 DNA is TGTGCCAGCTCGACCGGGGAGACCCAGTACTTC. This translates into CASSTGETQYF.

The CDR3 nucleotides read TGTGCCAGCAGCGGACAGGGGTACTATGGCTACACCTTC. It yields the protein CASSGQGYYGYTF. This chain uses TRBV2 with TRBJ1-2; 9 bases map to TRBD1. Trimming cost V 6 bases and J 3 bases; bases outside gene matches: 2. Germline V gives CDR1 SNHLY, CDR2 FYNNEI. The CDR3 has 13 residues.

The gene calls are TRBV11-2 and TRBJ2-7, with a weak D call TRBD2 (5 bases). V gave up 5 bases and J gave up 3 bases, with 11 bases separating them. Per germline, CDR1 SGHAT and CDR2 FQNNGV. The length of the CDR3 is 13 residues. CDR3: CASSSREDYEQYF. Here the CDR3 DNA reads TGTGCCAGCAGCAGCCGGGAAGACTACGAGCAGTACTTC.

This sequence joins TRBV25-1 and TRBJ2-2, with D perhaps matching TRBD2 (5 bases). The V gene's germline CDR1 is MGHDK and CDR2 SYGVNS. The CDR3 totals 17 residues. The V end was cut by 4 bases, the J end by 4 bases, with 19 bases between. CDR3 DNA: TGTGCCAGCAGTGGACCGGGATCCAAGGTGGGCACCGGGGAGCTGTTTTTT. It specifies CASSGPGSKVGTGELFF.

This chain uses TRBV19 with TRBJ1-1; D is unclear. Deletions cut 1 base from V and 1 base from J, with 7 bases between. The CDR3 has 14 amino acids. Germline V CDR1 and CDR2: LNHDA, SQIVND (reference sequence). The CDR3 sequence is CASSIGGGNTEAFF. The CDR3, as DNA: TGTGCCAGTAGTATAGGCGGTGGGAACACTGAAGCTTTCTTT.

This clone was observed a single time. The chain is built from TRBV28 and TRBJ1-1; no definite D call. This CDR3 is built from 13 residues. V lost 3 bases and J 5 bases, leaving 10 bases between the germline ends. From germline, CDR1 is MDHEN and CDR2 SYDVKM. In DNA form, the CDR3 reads TGTGCCAGCAGTTTGCCGGGAGTTACTGAAGCTTTCTTT. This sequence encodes CASSLPGVTEAFF. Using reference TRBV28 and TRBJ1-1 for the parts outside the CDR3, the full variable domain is DVKVTQSSRYLVKRTGEKVFLECVQDMDHENMFWYRQDPGLGLRLIYFSYDVKMKEKGDIPEGYSVSREKKERFSLILESASTNQTSMYLCASSLPGVTEAFFGQGTRLTVV.